The source of this T cell receptor beta chain is a study of shared clonotypes between healthy human individuals. Of note for this clone: Its cognate antigen is unknown. Other nucleotide sequences from this sample produce the same CDR3.

Whole-study results and caveats: Sorted-subset sequencing, rarefaction showed, was incomplete despite large depth.

Germline CDR1 reads MNHEY; CDR2 reads SVGAGI. CDR3 length: 14 amino acids. Between the trimmed V and J ends, which lost 5 bases and 0 bases, there was a span of 10 bases. TCRdb's copy holds only in-frame clones and misses some; the assay was immunoSEQ multiplex PCR. The table records a few million clones, approximately 90% of them present only once. The sequence was collected from a man aged 18 to 29 in good health. This chain joins TRBV6-5 and TRBJ1-1; a weak D match, TRBD1 (6 bases). Material for sequencing was naive CD4+ T cells sorted from blood. Subset reported: CD45RA+ positively selected. CDR3 residues: CASSRTAMNTEAFF. CDR3 nucleotides: TGTGCCAGCAGTAGGACAGCAATGAACACTGAAGCTTTCTTT.